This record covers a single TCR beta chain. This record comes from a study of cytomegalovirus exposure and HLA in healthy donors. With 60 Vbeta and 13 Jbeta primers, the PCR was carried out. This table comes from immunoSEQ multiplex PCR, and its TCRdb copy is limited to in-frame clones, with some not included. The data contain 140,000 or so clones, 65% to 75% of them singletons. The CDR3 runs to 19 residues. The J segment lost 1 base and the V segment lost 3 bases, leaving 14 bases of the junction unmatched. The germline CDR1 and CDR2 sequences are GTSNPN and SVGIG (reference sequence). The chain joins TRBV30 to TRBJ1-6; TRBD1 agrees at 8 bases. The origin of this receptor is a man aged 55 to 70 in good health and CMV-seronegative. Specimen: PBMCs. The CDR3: CAWSDIRDRGRSYNSPLHF. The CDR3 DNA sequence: TGTGCCTGGAGCGACATCCGCGACAGGGGTAGATCCTATAATTCACCCCTCCACTTT.